This T cell receptor (beta chain) was identified during a study of early T cells in non-severe SARS-CoV-2 infection. Study overall: Sequencing of unsorted whole blood was done on bulk RNA, leaving chains unpaired. Study-wide results and limits: Reliance on VDJdb matching favored anti-spike CD8 responses; private and CD4 specificities were missed.

Individual cDNA molecules were tagged with unique molecular identifiers, the study reported. From the 5' RACE reads, TCRdb called clonotypes with MiXCR, one entry per CDR3 protein. The sample lists about 60,000 distinct CDR3 sequences; more than 8.5% were seen once. Losses at the gene ends were 4 bases for V and 4 bases for J; bases not matched to a gene: 3. Germline CDR1 reads SGHRS; CDR2 reads YFSETQ. The CDR3 is 13 amino acids. Of note for this clonotype: Its antigen remains unknown.

This TCR came from an adult who was a healthcare worker with PCR-confirmed SARS-CoV-2 infection or an uninfected control (not recorded which). Material: whole blood. The chain is built from TRBV5-1 and TRBJ2-5; 8 positions match TRBD1. CDR3: CASSAGQGETQYF. In nucleotides, the CDR3 is TGCGCCAGCAGCGCAGGACAGGGAGAGACCCAGTACTTC.